Detailed here is one T cell receptor (beta chain). The sample is drawn from a study of CD8+CD57+ T cells in acquired aplastic anemia. Study details: Isolated CD4+ and CD8+ cells, once sorted, yielded DNA averaging roughly 3.2 ug. Researchers reported that healthy donors averaged about 11 million reads for CD4+ cells.

TCR beta VDJ and CDR3 profiles were obtained from a genomic DNA template. TCRdb recomputed calls from the reads with MiXCR, one row per CDR3 protein. The data show around 130,000 distinct CDR3 sequences, about half seen once. The CDR3 sequence is 13 residues long. Per the germline V gene, CDR1 is DFQATT and CDR2 is SNEGSKA (reference sequence). V shed 3 bases, J shed 8 bases, and the junction held 6 bases outside the gene matches. Sequencing was carried out using sorted CD4+, CD8+, or CD8+CD57+ T cells (not recorded which) from PBMCs. The sequence derives from a human donor in good health, serving as a control. The chain carries TRBV20-1 and TRBJ2-1; the match to TRBD2 covers 8 bases. The CDR3 sequence: CSASREGLHEQFF. Here the CDR3 DNA reads TGCAGTGCTAGCCGGGAGGGTTTGCATGAGCAGTTCTTC.